Listed below are T cell receptor beta chains from one sample, sequenced in a study of Ad26.COV2.S vaccination and SARS-CoV-2 variants. Data came from immunoSEQ multiplex PCR; TCRdb stores just in-frame clones and leaves some out. The repertoire has about 440,000 clones, roughly 91% of them found once; the top ten carry roughly 4.3%. Sample: peripheral blood, taken in a trial of Ad26.COV2.S vaccine versus placebo. These TCRs come from a person between 18 and 65 years old who received the Ad26.COV2.S COVID-19 vaccine or a placebo. The CDR3 runs from the conserved cysteine through the conserved F or W. The D gene is left open where the match is weak. Clone size appears in some rows only: once, few, many, or a class for an expanded clone.

len: 13; abundance: .; j_gene: TRBJ2-6; d_gene: .; v_gene: TRBV30; CDR3aa: CAWSDGLANVLTF; CDR3nt: TGTGCCTGGAGTGACGGACTTGCGAACGTCCTGACTTTC
len: 16; abundance: .; j_gene: TRBJ1-2; d_gene: TRBD1; v_gene: TRBV30; CDR3aa: CAWSVITGGELDGYTF; CDR3nt: TGTGCCTGGAGCGTAATTACAGGGGGCGAACTGGATGGCTACACCTTC
len: 12; abundance: .; j_gene: TRBJ2-5; d_gene: .; v_gene: TRBV6-1; CDR3aa: CASSEERQTQYF; CDR3nt: TGTGCCAGCAGTGAAGAACGGCAGACCCAGTACTTC
len: 14; abundance: .; j_gene: TRBJ2-2; d_gene: .; v_gene: TRBV5-4; CDR3aa: CASSFDLAAGELFF; CDR3nt: TGTGCCAGCAGCTTTGACCTAGCCGCCGGGGAGCTGTTTTTT
len: 12; abundance: .; j_gene: TRBJ1-2; d_gene: .; v_gene: TRBV28; CDR3aa: CASSFLEYGYTF; CDR3nt: TGTGCCAGCAGTTTTCTGGAGTATGGCTACACCTTC
len: 14; abundance: .; j_gene: TRBJ2-3; d_gene: .; v_gene: TRBV25-1; CDR3aa: CASSESQDTDTQYF; CDR3nt: TGTGCCAGCAGTGAATCCCAAGACACAGATACGCAGTATTTT
len: 12; abundance: .; j_gene: TRBJ2-7; d_gene: TRBD2; v_gene: TRBV18; CDR3aa: CASSRGLAEQYF; CDR3nt: TGTGCCAGCTCACGAGGACTAGCGGAGCAGTACTTC
len: 17; abundance: .; j_gene: TRBJ2-1; d_gene: .; v_gene: TRBV4-2; CDR3aa: CASSQGGRDYGYNEQFF; CDR3nt: TGTGCCAGCAGCCAGGGGGGGCGGGACTACGGCTACAATGAGCAGTTCTTC
len: 16; abundance: .; j_gene: TRBJ2-1; d_gene: TRBD2; v_gene: TRBV5-1; CDR3aa: CASSLGLAGAGNEQFF; CDR3nt: TGCGCCAGCAGCTTGGGACTAGCGGGAGCGGGTAATGAGCAGTTCTTC
len: 13; abundance: .; j_gene: TRBJ2-7; d_gene: .; v_gene: TRBV27; CDR3aa: CASSLGRTYEQYF; CDR3nt: TGTGCCAGCAGTTTGGGCAGAACCTACGAGCAGTACTTC
len: 16; abundance: once; j_gene: TRBJ2-1; d_gene: TRBD1; v_gene: TRBV25-1; CDR3aa: CASSEARQGSYNEQFF; CDR3nt: TGTGCCAGCAGTGAAGCCCGACAGGGTAGCTACAATGAGCAGTTCTTC
len: 15; abundance: .; j_gene: TRBJ2-2; d_gene: TRBD2; v_gene: TRBV3-1/TRBV3-2; CDR3aa: CASSFGTRGPGELFF; CDR3nt: TGTGCCAGCAGCTTCGGGACTAGGGGTCCCGGGGAGCTGTTTTTT
len: 17; abundance: once; j_gene: TRBJ1-1; d_gene: TRBD1; v_gene: TRBV28; CDR3aa: CASSFFYRGSENTEAFF; CDR3nt: TGTGCCAGCAGTTTCTTCTACAGGGGATCCGAAAACACTGAAGCTTTCTTT
len: 15; abundance: .; j_gene: TRBJ1-1; d_gene: .; v_gene: TRBV14; CDR3aa: CASSHIGQQNTEAFF; CDR3nt: TGTGCCAGCAGCCACATAGGACAGCAGAACACTGAAGCTTTCTTT
len: 16; abundance: .; j_gene: TRBJ2-1; d_gene: .; v_gene: TRBV10-3; CDR3aa: CAISNRDPNSYNEQFF; CDR3nt: TGTGCCATCAGTAACAGGGATCCGAACTCCTACAATGAGCAGTTCTTC
len: 15; abundance: .; j_gene: TRBJ2-2; d_gene: TRBD2; v_gene: TRBV27; CDR3aa: CASTRRRELSGELFF; CDR3nt: TGTGCCAGCACCAGACGGCGGGAGTTATCCGGGGAGCTGTTTTTT
len: 19; abundance: .; j_gene: TRBJ1-2; d_gene: .; v_gene: TRBV11-3; CDR3aa: CATEGDRTSTHQANYGYTF; CDR3nt: TGTGCCACTGAAGGCGACAGGACGAGCACCCACCAAGCTAACTATGGCTACACCTTC
len: 14; abundance: .; j_gene: TRBJ2-5; d_gene: TRBD2; v_gene: TRBV11-3; CDR3aa: CASSFGGIQETQYF; CDR3nt: TGTGCCAGCAGCTTCGGGGGGATCCAAGAGACCCAGTACTTC
len: 16; abundance: .; j_gene: TRBJ1-5; d_gene: .; v_gene: TRBV7-2; CDR3aa: CASSLGAGASNQPQHF; CDR3nt: TGTGCCAGCAGCTTAGGGGCAGGAGCTAGCAATCAGCCCCAGCATTTT
len: 13; abundance: .; j_gene: TRBJ2-1; d_gene: TRBD1; v_gene: TRBV19; CDR3aa: CASSGTAYNEQFF; CDR3nt: TGTGCCAGTAGTGGGACAGCATACAATGAGCAGTTCTTC
len: 11; abundance: few; j_gene: TRBJ2-3; d_gene: .; v_gene: TRBV11-2; CDR3aa: CASRFMDTQYF; CDR3nt: TGTGCCAGCCGATTCATGGATACGCAGTATTTT
len: 16; abundance: .; j_gene: TRBJ2-1; d_gene: TRBD2; v_gene: TRBV5-1; CDR3aa: CASSLGSGRANDEQFF; CDR3nt: TGCGCCAGCAGCTTGGGTAGCGGGAGGGCCAATGATGAGCAGTTCTTC
len: 11; abundance: .; j_gene: TRBJ2-7; d_gene: .; v_gene: TRBV3-1/TRBV3-2; CDR3aa: CASSQLYEQYF; CDR3nt: TGTGCCAGCAGCCAACTTTACGAGCAGTACTTC
len: 14; abundance: .; j_gene: TRBJ2-3; d_gene: .; v_gene: TRBV19; CDR3aa: CASSIGAGTDTQYF; CDR3nt: TGTGCCAGTAGTATAGGTGCAGGCACAGATACGCAGTATTTT
len: 17; abundance: .; j_gene: TRBJ2-3; d_gene: .; v_gene: TRBV6-1; CDR3aa: CASSEGSGQPHRYTQYF; CDR3nt: TGTGCCAGCAGTGAGGGTAGTGGACAGCCCCACAGATATACGCAGTATTTT
len: 16; abundance: .; j_gene: TRBJ1-5; d_gene: .; v_gene: TRBV6-1; CDR3aa: CASREQGSLSNQPQHF; CDR3nt: TGTGCCAGCAGAGAACAGGGATCCTTAAGCAATCAGCCCCAGCATTTT
len: 12; abundance: .; j_gene: TRBJ2-7; d_gene: .; v_gene: TRBV18; CDR3aa: CASSPGDTEQYF; CDR3nt: TGTGCCAGCTCACCTGGAGATACCGAGCAGTACTTC
len: 13; abundance: .; j_gene: TRBJ2-1; d_gene: .; v_gene: TRBV6-2/TRBV6-3; CDR3aa: CASSRTLYNEQFF; CDR3nt: TGTGCCAGCAGTCGGACCTTATACAATGAGCAGTTCTTC
len: 18; abundance: .; j_gene: TRBJ2-4; d_gene: .; v_gene: TRBV27; CDR3aa: CASSLPPEGGIAKNIQYF; CDR3nt: TGTGCCAGCAGTTTACCCCCCGAAGGGGGGATAGCCAAAAACATTCAGTACTTC
len: 16; abundance: .; j_gene: TRBJ2-3; d_gene: TRBD1; v_gene: TRBV10-2; CDR3aa: CASSEGGHGGTDTQYF; CDR3nt: TGCGCCAGCAGTGAAGGGGGCCATGGGGGCACAGATACGCAGTATTTT
len: 14; abundance: .; j_gene: TRBJ2-1; d_gene: .; v_gene: TRBV27; CDR3aa: CASSLLRDANEQFF; CDR3nt: TGTGCCAGCAGTTTATTAAGGGACGCGAATGAGCAGTTCTTC
len: 11; abundance: .; j_gene: TRBJ2-7; d_gene: .; v_gene: TRBV5-1; CDR3aa: CASSGSSEQYF; CDR3nt: TGCGCCAGCTCAGGGTCGTCCGAGCAGTACTTC
len: 14; abundance: .; j_gene: TRBJ2-1; d_gene: .; v_gene: TRBV28; CDR3aa: CASSFGRTHNEQFF; CDR3nt: TGTGCCAGCAGTTTTGGTCGGACCCACAATGAGCAGTTCTTC
len: 16; abundance: .; j_gene: TRBJ2-5; d_gene: TRBD2; v_gene: TRBV15; CDR3aa: CATSRDLAGGDMTQYF; CDR3nt: TGTGCCACCAGCAGAGATCTAGCGGGAGGTGATATGACCCAGTACTTC
len: 15; abundance: .; j_gene: TRBJ2-7; d_gene: TRBD1; v_gene: TRBV7-9; CDR3aa: CASSLGQGGSYEQYF; CDR3nt: TGTGCCAGCAGCTTGGGACAGGGAGGCTCCTACGAGCAGTACTTC
len: 13; abundance: .; j_gene: TRBJ2-7; d_gene: TRBD2; v_gene: TRBV29-1; CDR3aa: CSVPGPGGREQYF; CDR3nt: TGCAGCGTCCCGGGGCCGGGGGGAAGGGAGCAGTACTTC
len: 13; abundance: .; j_gene: TRBJ1-3; d_gene: .; v_gene: TRBV10-3; CDR3aa: CAISEASGNTIYF; CDR3nt: TGTGCCATCAGTGAGGCCTCTGGAAACACCATATATTTT
len: 15; abundance: .; j_gene: TRBJ2-1; d_gene: .; v_gene: TRBV5-1; CDR3aa: CASSFLAGRYNEQFF; CDR3nt: TGCGCCAGCAGCTTCTTGGCGGGTCGATACAATGAGCAGTTCTTC
len: 15; abundance: once; j_gene: TRBJ2-2; d_gene: .; v_gene: TRBV27; CDR3aa: CASSLKQVDTGELFF; CDR3nt: TGTGCCAGCAGTTTAAAGCAGGTAGACACCGGGGAGCTGTTTTTT
len: 16; abundance: .; j_gene: TRBJ2-1; d_gene: .; v_gene: TRBV4-3; CDR3aa: CASSQGRAGSYNEQFF; CDR3nt: TGCGCCAGCAGCCAAGGACGGGCGGGCTCCTACAATGAGCAGTTCTTC
len: 14; abundance: .; j_gene: TRBJ2-7; d_gene: TRBD2; v_gene: TRBV7-3; CDR3aa: CASSRLAGVGEQYF; CDR3nt: TGTGCCAGCAGCAGACTAGCGGGAGTCGGCGAGCAGTACTTC
len: 14; abundance: .; j_gene: TRBJ1-4; d_gene: .; v_gene: TRBV6-5; CDR3aa: CASSPRVTNEKLFF; CDR3nt: TGTGCCAGCAGCCCCAGGGTTACTAATGAAAAACTGTTTTTT
len: 18; abundance: .; j_gene: TRBJ2-6; d_gene: TRBD1; v_gene: TRBV18; CDR3aa: CASSPLTAGGTGANVLTF; CDR3nt: TGTGCCAGCTCACCACTCACGGCAGGGGGCACTGGGGCCAACGTCCTGACTTTC
len: 16; abundance: .; j_gene: TRBJ2-1; d_gene: TRBD1; v_gene: TRBV9; CDR3aa: CASSATGGQNFNEQFF; CDR3nt: TGTGCCAGCAGCGCCACAGGGGGGCAGAATTTTAATGAGCAGTTCTTC
len: 12; abundance: once; j_gene: TRBJ2-7; d_gene: .; v_gene: TRBV7-9; CDR3aa: CASSEAGFEQYF; CDR3nt: TGTGCCAGCAGCGAAGCCGGGTTTGAGCAGTACTTC
len: 14; abundance: .; j_gene: TRBJ2-1; d_gene: .; v_gene: TRBV7-2; CDR3aa: CASRAPSSYNEQFF; CDR3nt: TGTGCCAGCAGGGCTCCGAGCTCCTACAATGAGCAGTTCTTC
len: 14; abundance: .; j_gene: TRBJ1-5; d_gene: .; v_gene: TRBV7-2; CDR3aa: CASSFDSYNQPQHF; CDR3nt: TGTGCCAGCAGCTTCGACAGCTACAATCAGCCCCAGCATTTT
len: 14; abundance: once; j_gene: TRBJ2-7; d_gene: .; v_gene: TRBV28; CDR3aa: CASSLSESSYEQYF; CDR3nt: TGTGCCAGCAGTTTATCCGAAAGCTCCTACGAGCAGTACTTC